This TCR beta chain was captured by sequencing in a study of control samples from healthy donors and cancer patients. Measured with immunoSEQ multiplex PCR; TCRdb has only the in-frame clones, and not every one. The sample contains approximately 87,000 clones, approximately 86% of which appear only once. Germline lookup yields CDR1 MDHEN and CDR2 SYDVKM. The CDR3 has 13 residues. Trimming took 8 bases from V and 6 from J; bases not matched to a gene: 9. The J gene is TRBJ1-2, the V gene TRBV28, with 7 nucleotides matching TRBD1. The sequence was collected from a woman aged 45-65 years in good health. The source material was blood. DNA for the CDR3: TGTGCCAGCCAACCAGGGGGGGGGCATGGCTACACCTTC. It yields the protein CASQPGGGHGYTF.